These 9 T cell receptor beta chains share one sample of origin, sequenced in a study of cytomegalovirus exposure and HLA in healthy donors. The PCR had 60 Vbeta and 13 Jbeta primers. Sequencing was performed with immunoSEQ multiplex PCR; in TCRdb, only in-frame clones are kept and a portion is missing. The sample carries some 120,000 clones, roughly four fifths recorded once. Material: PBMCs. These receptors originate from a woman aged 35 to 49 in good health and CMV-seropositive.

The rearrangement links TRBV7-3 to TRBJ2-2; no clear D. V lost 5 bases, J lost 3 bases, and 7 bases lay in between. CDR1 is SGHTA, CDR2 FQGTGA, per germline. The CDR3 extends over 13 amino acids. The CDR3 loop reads CASSPQYTGELFF. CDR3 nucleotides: TGTGCCAGCAGCCCGCAGTACACCGGGGAGCTGTTTTTT.

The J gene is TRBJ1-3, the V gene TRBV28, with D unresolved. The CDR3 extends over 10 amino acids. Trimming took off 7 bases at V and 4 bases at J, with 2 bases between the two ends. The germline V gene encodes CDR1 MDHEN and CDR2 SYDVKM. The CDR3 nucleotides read TGTGCCAGCACGGGAAACACCATATATTTT. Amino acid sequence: CASTGNTIYF.

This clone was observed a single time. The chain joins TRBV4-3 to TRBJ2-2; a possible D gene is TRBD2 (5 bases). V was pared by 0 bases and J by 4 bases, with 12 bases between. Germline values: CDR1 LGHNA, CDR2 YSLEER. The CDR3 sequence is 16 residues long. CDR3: CASSQEKLVSTGELFF. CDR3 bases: TGCGCCAGCAGCCAAGAGAAACTAGTGAGCACCGGGGAGCTGTTTTTT.

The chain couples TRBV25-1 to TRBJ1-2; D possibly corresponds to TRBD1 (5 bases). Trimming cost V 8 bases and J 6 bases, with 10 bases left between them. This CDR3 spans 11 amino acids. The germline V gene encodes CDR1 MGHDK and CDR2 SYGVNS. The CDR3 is CASRGEDGYTF. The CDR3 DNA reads TGTGCCAGCCGAGGGGAGGATGGCTACACCTTC.

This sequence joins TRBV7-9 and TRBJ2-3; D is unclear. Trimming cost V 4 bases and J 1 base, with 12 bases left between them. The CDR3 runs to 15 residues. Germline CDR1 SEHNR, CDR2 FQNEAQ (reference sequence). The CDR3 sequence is CASSSYSGGTDTQYF. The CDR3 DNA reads TGTGCCAGCAGCTCCTACAGTGGCGGCACAGATACGCAGTATTTT.

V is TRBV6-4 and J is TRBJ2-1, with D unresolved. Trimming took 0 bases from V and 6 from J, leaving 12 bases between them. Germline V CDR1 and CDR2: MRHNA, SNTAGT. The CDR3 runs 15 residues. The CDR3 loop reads CASSDSRSHLNEQFF. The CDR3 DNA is TGTGCCAGCAGTGACTCGCGCTCCCACCTCAATGAGCAGTTCTTC.

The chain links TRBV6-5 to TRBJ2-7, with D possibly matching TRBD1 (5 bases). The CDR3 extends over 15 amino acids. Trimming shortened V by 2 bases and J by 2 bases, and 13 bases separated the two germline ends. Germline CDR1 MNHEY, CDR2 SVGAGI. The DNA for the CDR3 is TGTGCCAGCAGTTACGCCTTCCAGGGTACCTACGAGCAGTACTTC. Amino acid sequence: CASSYAFQGTYEQYF.

CDR3 region: CASSLLDSSATYEQYF. The DNA for the CDR3 is TGTGCCAGCAGCCTCCTCGACAGTTCCGCAACATACGAGCAGTACTTC. The chain links TRBV5-6 to TRBJ2-7, with D possibly being TRBD1 (5 bases). V lost 4 bases, J lost 4 bases, and 21 bases lay in between. The CDR3 consists of 16 residues. The germline V gene encodes CDR1 SGHDT and CDR2 YYEEEE.

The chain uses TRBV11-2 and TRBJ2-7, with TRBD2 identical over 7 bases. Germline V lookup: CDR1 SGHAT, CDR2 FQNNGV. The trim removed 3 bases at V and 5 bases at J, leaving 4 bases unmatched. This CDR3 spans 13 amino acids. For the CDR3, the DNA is TGTGCCAGCAGCTTGGCGGGAGCCCACGAGCAGTACTTC. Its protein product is CASSLAGAHEQYF.